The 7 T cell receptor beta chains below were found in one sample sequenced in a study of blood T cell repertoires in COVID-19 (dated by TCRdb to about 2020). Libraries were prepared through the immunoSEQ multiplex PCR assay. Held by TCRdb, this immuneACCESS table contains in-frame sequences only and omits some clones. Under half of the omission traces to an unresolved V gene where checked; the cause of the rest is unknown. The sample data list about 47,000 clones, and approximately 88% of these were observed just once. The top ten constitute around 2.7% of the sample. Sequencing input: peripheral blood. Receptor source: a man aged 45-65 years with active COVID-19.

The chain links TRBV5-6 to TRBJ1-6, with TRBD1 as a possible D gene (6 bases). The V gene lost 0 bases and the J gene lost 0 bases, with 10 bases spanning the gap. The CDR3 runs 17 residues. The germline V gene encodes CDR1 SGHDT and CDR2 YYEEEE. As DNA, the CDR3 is TGTGCCAGCAGCTTGGACACAGGGAGCTCCTATAATTCACCCCTCCACTTT. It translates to CASSLDTGSSYNSPLHF.

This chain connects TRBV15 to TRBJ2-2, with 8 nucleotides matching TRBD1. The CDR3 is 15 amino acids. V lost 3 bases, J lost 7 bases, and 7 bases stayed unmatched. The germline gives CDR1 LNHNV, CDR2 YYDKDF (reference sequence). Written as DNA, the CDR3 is TGTGCCACCAGCAGGAGCAGGGGGCGAGACGGGGAGCTGTTTTTT. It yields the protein CATSRSRGRDGELFF.

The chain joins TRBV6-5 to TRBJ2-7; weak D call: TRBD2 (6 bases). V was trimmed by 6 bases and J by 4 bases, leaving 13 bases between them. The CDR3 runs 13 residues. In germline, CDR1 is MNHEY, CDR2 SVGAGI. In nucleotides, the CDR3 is TGTGCCAGCAGCCTGACTAGTGAGTACGAGCAGTACGTC. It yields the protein CASSLTSEYEQYV.

For the CDR3, the DNA is TGTGCCAGTAGTAAGGAGGCAGGGGTAGGCAATCAGCCCCAGCATTTT. Translated, it gives CASSKEAGVGNQPQHF. The chain employs TRBV19 and TRBJ1-5; D possibly corresponds to TRBD1 (6 bases). Trimming shortened V by 4 bases and J by 2 bases, and 15 bases separated the two germline ends. The CDR3 length is 16 residues. Germline CDR1 LNHDA, CDR2 SQIVND (reference sequence).

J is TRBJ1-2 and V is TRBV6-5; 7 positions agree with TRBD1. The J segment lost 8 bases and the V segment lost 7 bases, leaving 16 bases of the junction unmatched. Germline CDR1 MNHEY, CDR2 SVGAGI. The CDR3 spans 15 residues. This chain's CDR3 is CASTRTSTGARGYTF. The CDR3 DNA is TGTGCCAGCACCCGTACCAGTACAGGGGCGCGGGGCTACACCTTC.

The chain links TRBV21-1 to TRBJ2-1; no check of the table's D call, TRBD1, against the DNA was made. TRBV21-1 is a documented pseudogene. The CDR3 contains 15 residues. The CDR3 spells CASSIARVSYNEQFF. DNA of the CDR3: TGTGCCAGCAGCATCGCCAGGGTCTCCTACAATGAGCAGTTCTTC.

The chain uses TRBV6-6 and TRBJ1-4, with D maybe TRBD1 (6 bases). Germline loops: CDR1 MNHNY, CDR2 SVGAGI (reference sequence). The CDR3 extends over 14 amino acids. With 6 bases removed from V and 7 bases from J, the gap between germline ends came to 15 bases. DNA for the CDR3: TGTGCCAGCAGGGATACAGGGTACACTGAAAAACTGTTTTTT. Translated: CASRDTGYTEKLFF.